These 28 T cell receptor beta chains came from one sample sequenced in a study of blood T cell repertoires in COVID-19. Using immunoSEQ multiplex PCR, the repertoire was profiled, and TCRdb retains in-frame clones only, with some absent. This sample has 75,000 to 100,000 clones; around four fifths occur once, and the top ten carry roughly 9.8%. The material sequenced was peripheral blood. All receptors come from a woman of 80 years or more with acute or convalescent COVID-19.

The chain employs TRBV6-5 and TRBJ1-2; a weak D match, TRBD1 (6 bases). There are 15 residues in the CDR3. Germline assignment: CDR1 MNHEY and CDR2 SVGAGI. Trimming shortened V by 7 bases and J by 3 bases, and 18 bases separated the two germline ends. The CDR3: CASIPDRTGYYGYTF. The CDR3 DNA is TGTGCCAGCATTCCCGACAGGACTGGGTACTATGGCTACACCTTC.

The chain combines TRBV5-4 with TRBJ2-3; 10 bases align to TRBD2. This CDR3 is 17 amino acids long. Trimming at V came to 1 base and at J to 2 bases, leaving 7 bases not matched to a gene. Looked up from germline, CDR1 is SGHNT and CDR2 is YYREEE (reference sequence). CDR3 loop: CASSLSGLAVTTDTQYF. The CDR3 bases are TGTGCCAGCAGCTTGTCCGGACTAGCGGTTACCACAGATACGCAGTATTTT.

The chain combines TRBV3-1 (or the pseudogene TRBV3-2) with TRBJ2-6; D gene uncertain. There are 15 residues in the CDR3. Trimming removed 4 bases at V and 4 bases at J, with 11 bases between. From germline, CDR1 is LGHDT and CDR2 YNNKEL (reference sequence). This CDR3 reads CASSRGPAGANVLTF. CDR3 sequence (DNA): TGTGCCAGCAGCCGAGGCCCCGCGGGGGCCAACGTCCTGACTTTC.

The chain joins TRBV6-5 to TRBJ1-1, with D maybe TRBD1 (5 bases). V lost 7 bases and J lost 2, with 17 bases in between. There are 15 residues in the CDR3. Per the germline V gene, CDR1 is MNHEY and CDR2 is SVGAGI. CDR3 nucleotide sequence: TGTGCCAGCATCAACCAGGGCAGATCCAACACTGAAGCTTTCTTT. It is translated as CASINQGRSNTEAFF.

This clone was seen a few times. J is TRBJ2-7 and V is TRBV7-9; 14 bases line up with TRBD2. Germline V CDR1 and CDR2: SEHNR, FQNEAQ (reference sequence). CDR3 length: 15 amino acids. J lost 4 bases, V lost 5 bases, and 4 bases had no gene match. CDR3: CASSDGTSGRYEQYF. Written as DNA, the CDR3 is TGTGCCAGCAGCGACGGGACTAGCGGGAGATACGAGCAGTACTTC.

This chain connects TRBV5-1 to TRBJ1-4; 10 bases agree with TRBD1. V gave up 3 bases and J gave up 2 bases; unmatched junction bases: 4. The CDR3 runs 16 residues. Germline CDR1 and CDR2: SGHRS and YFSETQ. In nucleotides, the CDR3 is TGCGCCAGCAGCTGGGGACAGGGGACCACTAATGAAAAACTGTTTTTT. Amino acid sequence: CASSWGQGTTNEKLFF.

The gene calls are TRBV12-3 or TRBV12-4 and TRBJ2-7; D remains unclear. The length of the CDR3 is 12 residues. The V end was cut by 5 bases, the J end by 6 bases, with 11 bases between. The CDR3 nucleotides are TGTGCCAGCAGTCTCAACAGTGGCGAGCAGTACTTC. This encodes CASSLNSGEQYF.

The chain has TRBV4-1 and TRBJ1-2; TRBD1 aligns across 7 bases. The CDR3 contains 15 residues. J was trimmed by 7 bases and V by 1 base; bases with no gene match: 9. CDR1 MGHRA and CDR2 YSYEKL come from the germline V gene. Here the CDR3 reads CASSQASGTASGYTF. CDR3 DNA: TGCGCCAGCAGCCAAGCTTCCGGGACAGCCAGTGGCTACACCTTC.

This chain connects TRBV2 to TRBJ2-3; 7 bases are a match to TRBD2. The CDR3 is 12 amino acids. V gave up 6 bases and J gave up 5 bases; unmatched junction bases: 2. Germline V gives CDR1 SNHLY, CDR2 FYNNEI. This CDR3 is CASRSGGDTQYF. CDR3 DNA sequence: TGTGCCAGCAGATCGGGGGGAGATACGCAGTATTTT.

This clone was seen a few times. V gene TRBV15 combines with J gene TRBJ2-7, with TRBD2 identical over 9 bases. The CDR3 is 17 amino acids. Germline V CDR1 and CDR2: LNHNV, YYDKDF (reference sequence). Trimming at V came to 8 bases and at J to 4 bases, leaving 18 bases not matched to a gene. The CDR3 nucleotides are TGTGCCACCGCCCTGGGAGTCGGCGGGAGGGCCGGTTACGAGCAGTACTTC. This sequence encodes CATALGVGGRAGYEQYF. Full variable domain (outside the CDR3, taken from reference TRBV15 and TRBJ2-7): DAMVIQNPRYQVTQFGKPVTLSCSQTLNHNVMYWYQQKSSQAPKLLFHYYDKDFNNEADTPDNFQSRRPNTSFCFLDIRSPGLGDTAMYLCATALGVGGRAGYEQYFGPGTRLTVT.

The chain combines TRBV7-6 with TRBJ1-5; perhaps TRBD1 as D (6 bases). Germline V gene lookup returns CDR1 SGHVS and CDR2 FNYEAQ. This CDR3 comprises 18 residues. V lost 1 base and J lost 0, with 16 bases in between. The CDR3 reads CASSLEPRGAVSNQPQHF. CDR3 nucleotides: TGTGCCAGCAGCTTAGAACCCAGGGGTGCGGTTAGCAATCAGCCCCAGCATTTT.

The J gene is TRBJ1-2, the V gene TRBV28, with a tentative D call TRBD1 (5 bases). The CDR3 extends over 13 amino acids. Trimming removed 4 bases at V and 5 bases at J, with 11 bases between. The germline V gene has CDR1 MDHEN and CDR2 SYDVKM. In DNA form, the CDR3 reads TGTGCCAGCAGTTCCACCCCAGGGTATGGCTACACCTTC. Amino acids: CASSSTPGYGYTF.

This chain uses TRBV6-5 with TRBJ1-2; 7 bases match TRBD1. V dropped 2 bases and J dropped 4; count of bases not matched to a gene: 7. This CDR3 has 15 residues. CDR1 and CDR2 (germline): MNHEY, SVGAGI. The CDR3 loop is CASSYEGARPYGYTF. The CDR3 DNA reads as TGTGCCAGCAGTTACGAGGGGGCCCGGCCCTATGGCTACACCTTC.

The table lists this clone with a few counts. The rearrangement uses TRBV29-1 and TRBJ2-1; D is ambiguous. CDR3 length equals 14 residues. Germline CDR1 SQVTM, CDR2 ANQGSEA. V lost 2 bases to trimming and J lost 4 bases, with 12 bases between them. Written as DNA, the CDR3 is TGCAGCGTTGAAAGGATTTCTAGGTACAATGAGCAGTTCTTC. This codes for CSVERISRYNEQFF.

The CDR3: CASGGTGGNQPQHF. CDR3 in DNA: TGTGCCAGCGGAGGGACAGGGGGCAATCAGCCCCAGCATTTT. This chain connects TRBV19 to TRBJ1-5, with TRBD1 matching over 10 bases. The junction had 4 bases not matched to a gene; V was cut back by 9 bases and J by 2 bases. This CDR3 contains 14 residues. Germline V gene sequence: CDR1 LNHDA, CDR2 SQIVND (reference sequence).

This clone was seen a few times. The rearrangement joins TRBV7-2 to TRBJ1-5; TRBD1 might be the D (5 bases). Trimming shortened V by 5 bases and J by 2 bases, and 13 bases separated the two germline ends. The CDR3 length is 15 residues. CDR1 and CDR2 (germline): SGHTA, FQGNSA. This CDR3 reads CASSPTGVGNQPQHF. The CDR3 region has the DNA TGTGCCAGCAGCCCGACGGGGGTCGGCAATCAGCCCCAGCATTTT.

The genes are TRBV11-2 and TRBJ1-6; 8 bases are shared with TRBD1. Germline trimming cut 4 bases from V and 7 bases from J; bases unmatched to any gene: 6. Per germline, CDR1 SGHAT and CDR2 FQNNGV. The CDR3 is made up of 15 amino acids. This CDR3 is CASSSQQGGNSPLHF. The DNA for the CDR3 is TGTGCCAGCAGCTCGCAACAGGGGGGGAATTCACCCCTCCACTTT.

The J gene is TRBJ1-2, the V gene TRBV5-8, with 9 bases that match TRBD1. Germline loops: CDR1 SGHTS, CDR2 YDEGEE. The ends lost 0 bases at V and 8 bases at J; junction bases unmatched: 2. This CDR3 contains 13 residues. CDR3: CASSLGGQGGYTF. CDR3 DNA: TGTGCCAGCAGCTTGGGGGGACAGGGAGGCTACACCTTC.

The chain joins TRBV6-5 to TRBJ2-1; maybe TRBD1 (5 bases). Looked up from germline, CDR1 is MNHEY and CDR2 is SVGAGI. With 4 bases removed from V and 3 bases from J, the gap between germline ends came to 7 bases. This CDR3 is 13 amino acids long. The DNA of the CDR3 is TGTGCCAGCAGTTCACAGGTCTACAATGAGCAGTTCTTC. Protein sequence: CASSSQVYNEQFF.

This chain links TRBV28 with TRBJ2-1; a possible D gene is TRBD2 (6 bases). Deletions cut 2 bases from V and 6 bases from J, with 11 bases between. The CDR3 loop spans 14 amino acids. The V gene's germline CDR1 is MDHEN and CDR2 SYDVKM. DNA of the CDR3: TGTGCCAGCAGTTTAGGGGGGAGAGGCAATGAGCAGTTCTTC. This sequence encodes CASSLGGRGNEQFF.

The CDR3 DNA is TGTGCCAGCAGTTGGGAGGGGATAGGCCAAGAGACCCAGTACTTC. This gives the protein CASSWEGIGQETQYF. The chain couples TRBV2 to TRBJ2-5, with 7 nucleotides matching TRBD2. With 5 bases clipped from V and 1 base from J, the junction kept 7 bases outside the gene matches. The CDR3 extends over 15 amino acids. The germline V gene encodes CDR1 SNHLY and CDR2 FYNNEI.

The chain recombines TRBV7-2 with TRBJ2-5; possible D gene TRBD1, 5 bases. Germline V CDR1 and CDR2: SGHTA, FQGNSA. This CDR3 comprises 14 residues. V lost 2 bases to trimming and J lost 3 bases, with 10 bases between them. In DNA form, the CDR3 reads TGTGCCAGCAGCTTAAGATCCAGGGAAGAGACCCAGTACTTC. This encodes CASSLRSREETQYF.

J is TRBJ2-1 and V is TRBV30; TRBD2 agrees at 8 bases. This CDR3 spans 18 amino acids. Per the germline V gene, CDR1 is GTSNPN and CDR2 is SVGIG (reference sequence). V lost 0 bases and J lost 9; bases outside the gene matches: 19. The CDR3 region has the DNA TGTGCCTGGAGTGTACAACTAGCGGCCCGCACTAGGAATGGTGAGCAGTTCTTC. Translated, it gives CAWSVQLAARTRNGEQFF.

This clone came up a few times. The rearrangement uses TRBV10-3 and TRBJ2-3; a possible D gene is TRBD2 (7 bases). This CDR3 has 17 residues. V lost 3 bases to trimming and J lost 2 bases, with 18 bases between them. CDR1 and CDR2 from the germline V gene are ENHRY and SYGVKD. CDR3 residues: CAISELVGGGHTDTQYF. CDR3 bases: TGTGCCATCAGTGAACTCGTGGGGGGGGGACACACAGATACGCAGTATTTT.

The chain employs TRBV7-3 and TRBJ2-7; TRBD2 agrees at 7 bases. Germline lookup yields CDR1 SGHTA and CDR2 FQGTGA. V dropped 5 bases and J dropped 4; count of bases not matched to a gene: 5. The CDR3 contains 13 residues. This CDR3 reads CASSASGGYEQYF. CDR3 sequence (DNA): TGTGCCAGCAGCGCCTCGGGAGGATACGAGCAGTACTTC.

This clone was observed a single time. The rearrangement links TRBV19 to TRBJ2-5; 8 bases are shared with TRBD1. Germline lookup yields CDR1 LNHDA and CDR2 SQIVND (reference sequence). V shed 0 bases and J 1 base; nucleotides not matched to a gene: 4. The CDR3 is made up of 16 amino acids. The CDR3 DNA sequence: TGTGCCAGTAGTATAGATGGAACAGGGGGCCAAGAGACCCAGTACTTC. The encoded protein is CASSIDGTGGQETQYF. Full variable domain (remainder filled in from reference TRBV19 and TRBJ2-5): DGGITQSPKYLFRKEGQNVTLSCEQNLNHDAMYWYRQDPGQGLRLIYYSQIVNDFQKGDIAEGYSVSREKKESFPLTVTSAQKNPTAFYLCASSIDGTGGQETQYFGPGTRLLVL.

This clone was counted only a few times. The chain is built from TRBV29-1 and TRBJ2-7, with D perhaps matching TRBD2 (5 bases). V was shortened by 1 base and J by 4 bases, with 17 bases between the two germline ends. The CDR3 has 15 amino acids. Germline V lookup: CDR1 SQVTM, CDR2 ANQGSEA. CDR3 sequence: CSVEGGPYSLYEQYF. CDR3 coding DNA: TGCAGCGTTGAAGGCGGGCCGTACTCCCTTTACGAGCAGTACTTC.

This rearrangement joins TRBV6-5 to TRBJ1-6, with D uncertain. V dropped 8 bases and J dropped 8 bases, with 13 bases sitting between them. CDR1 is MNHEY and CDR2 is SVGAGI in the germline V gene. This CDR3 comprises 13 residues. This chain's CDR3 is CASVRTGYSPLHF. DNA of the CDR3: TGTGCCAGCGTACGGACGGGGTATTCACCCCTCCACTTT.